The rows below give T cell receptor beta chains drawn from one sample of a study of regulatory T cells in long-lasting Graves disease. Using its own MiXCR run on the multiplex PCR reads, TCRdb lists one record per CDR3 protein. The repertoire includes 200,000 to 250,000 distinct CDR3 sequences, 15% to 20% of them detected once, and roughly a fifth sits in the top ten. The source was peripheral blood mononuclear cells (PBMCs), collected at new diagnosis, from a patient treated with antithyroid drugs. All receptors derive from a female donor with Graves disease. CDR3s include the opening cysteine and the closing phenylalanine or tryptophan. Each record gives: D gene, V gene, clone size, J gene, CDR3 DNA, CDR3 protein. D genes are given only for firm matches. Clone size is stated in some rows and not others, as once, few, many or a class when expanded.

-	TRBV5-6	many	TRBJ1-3	TGTGCCAGCAGCTTTCAAAGTGGAAACACCATATATTTT	CASSFQSGNTIYF
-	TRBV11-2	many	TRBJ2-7	TGTGCCAGCAGCGCTCCGAATGGACAACCGGGTCTCGAGCAGTACTTC	CASSAPNGQPGLEQYF
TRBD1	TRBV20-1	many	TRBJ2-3	TGCAGTGCTAGAGTAGGGACAGGGTTCTCAGATACGCAGTATTTT	CSARVGTGFSDTQYF
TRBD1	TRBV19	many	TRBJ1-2	TGTGCCAGTAGTATAGGGCCGGGACAGGGTCCCCGAGGCTATGGCTACACCTTC	CASSIGPGQGPRGYGYTF
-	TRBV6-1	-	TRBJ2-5	TGTGCCAGCAGTGACCCCTCGGGGCGGGGAGAGACCCAGTACTTC	CASSDPSGRGETQYF
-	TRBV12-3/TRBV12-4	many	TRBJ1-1	TGTGCCAGCAGTTCCAGCGACAAGAACACTGAAGCTTTCTTT	CASSSSDKNTEAFF
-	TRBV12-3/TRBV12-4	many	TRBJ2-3	TGTGCCAGCAGCGTCCGGACATCAATCGTAGATACGCAGTATTTT	CASSVRTSIVDTQYF
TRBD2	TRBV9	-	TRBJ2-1	TGTGCCAGCAGCGTAGGTTCACGGACTAGAAGATCTGAGCAGTTCTTC	CASSVGSRTRRSEQFF
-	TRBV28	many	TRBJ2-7	TGTGCCAGCAGTTTATACGCCTCGGCTGTGCAGTACTTC	CASSLYASAVQYF
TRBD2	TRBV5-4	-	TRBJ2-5	TGTGCCAGCAGCTCCCCCCTTGGTAGCGGGAGAGAAGAGACCCAGTACTTC	CASSSPLGSGREETQYF
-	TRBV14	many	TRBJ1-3	TGTGCCAGCAGCCTCCAAACGGAACGATTCTATTTT	CASSLQTERFYF
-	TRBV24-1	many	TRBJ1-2	TGTGCCACCAGTGATTCCTCGTTGCATGGCTACACCTTC	CATSDSSLHGYTF
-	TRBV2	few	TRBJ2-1	TGTGCCAGCAGCACACACAATGAGCAGTTCTTC	CASSTHNEQFF
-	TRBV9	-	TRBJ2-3	TGTGCCAGCAGTAGCACGCCTGGTACAGATACGCAGTATTTT	CASSSTPGTDTQYF
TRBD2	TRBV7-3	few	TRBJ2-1	TGTGCCAGCAGCCGATTAGCGGGAAGGGATGAGCAGTTCTTC	CASSRLAGRDEQFF
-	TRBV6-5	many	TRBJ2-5	TGTGCCAGCAGTTACCCCCAGGACACCCAAGTTGAGACCCAGTACTTC	CASSYPQDTQVETQYF